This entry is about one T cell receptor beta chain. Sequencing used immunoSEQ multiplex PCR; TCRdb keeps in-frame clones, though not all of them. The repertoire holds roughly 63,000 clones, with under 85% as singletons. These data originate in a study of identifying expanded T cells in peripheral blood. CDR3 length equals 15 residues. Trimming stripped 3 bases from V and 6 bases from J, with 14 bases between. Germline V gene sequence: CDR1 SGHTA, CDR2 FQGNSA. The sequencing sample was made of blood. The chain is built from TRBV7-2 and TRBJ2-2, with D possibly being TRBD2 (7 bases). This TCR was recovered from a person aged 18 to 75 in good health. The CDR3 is CASSLVGGPAGELFF. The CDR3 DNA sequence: TGTGCCAGCAGCTTGGTGGGGGGGCCGGCCGGGGAGCTGTTTTTT.